This T cell receptor (beta chain) appears in the sequencing data of a study of CD8+CD57+ T cells in acquired aplastic anemia (dated by TCRdb to between 2017 and 2018). About the investigation overall: Extracted DNA from sorted CD4+ and CD8+ cells averaged 3.2 ug, ranging from roughly 0.17 to 30 ug. For healthy donor samples, the average read count was about 10 million for CD4+ cells and 11.0 million for CD8+ cells. Study-level results and caveats: Between patients and healthy controls, no significant difference in CD8+ Simpson's diversity was found (P=0.060). Twenty-nine CD8+ CDR3 sequences were found to be shared between patients and controls, but these sequences appeared to be highly expressed in patients and within the immunodominant clones of the patients.

Note on this clonotype: This receptor's antigen is unknown. No per-base quality is available; no much larger clone lies one base away.

Profiling of TCR beta VDJ combinations and CDR3 sequences used genomic DNA as the template. An Illumina HiSeq 2000 was used for TCR repertoire sequencing. The original methods were these. Repertoire assessment relied on Simpson's diversity index, CDR3 size and DJ length profiles, and TRBV/TRBJ rearrangement plots. Whichever DNA sequence was most abundant in the deep sequencing data was defined as the immunodominant clone. CDR3 amino acid sequences were screened for sharing across subjects and compared with published repertoires and the VDJdb database. Starting from the raw public reads, TCRdb applied fastp trimming at Q25, assembled clones with MiXCR and retained in-frame beta chains. Here each entry gathers all rows of one CDR3 protein and keeps the most common genes and DNA. These V and J calls derive from TCRdb rather than the authors' analysis. The sample table shows some 190,000 distinct CDR3 sequences, and around half are seen once. 2.5% to 3.5% of the sample is in the top ten clones.

The CDR3 covers 15 residues, taking in both the cysteine and the phenylalanine. Left in the record is the CDR3 DNA by itself, 45 bases read in frame from the first base. In the germline V gene, CDR1 corresponds to KGHDR and CDR2 to SFDVKD. The germline V and J ends show losses of 4 bases and 4 bases respectively, and no gene match explains 7 bases of the junction. In the study, sorted CD4+ and CD8+ blood T cells from patients with severe aplastic anemia and from healthy subjects underwent deep sequencing of TCR repertoires. Ficoll-Paque density gradient centrifugation was used to isolate peripheral blood mononuclear cells. Before DNA was extracted, CD4+ and CD8+ T cells were sorted using either FACS or magnetic beads.

Sequencing was performed on sorted CD4+, CD8+, or CD8+CD57+ T cells (not recorded which) from PBMCs. The sequence links TRBV24-1 to TRBJ2-7; 9 junctional bases match TRBD1. This receptor was taken from a human donor in good health. The CDR3 amino acid sequence is: CATSDDRDREYEQYF. The nucleotide sequence reads as follows: TGTGCCACCAGTGACGATCGGGACAGGGAGTACGAGCAGTACTTC.